This T cell receptor (beta chain) stems from a study of preoperative IRX-2 immunotherapy in early breast cancer. Documented treatment: preoperative locoregional IRX-2 cytokine immunotherapy. Preoperative locoregional IRX-2 cytokine immunotherapy was tested in the phase Ib source study. The CDR3 totals 15 residues. Per germline, CDR1 SGDLS and CDR2 YYNGEE. Trimming at V came to 5 bases and at J to 0 bases, leaving 3 bases not matched to a gene. Assay used: immunoSEQ multiplex PCR; TCRdb lists only in-frame clones, some missing. The repertoire includes some 22,000 clones, 80% to 90% of them detected once, and roughly 9% sits in the top ten.

Sequencing used tumor tissue, obtained after IRX-2 immunotherapy. The chain has TRBV9 and TRBJ2-2; 8 positions agree with TRBD2. This receptor was obtained from a human donor with breast cancer. In DNA, the CDR3 is TGTGCCAGCAGATTAGCGGGGTCGAACACCGGGGAGCTGTTTTTT. Its protein product is CASRLAGSNTGELFF.